This TCR beta chain was found in a study of blood T cell repertoires in COVID-19. The wider study: The samples span acute and convalescent COVID-19 from the United States, Italy and Spain. From T cells, B-cell-depleted T cells, or PBMCs came the material, which was cDNA or gDNA.

V lost 10 bases and J 4 bases, leaving 20 bases between the germline ends. The length of the CDR3 is 14 residues. CDR1 and CDR2 from the germline V gene are MDHEN and SYDVKM. This clone was counted many times. Original handling: Estimation of nucleated cell counts was performed using reference gene primer amplification. Repertoires were generated with immunoSEQ multiplex PCR, while TCRdb's copy carries only in-frame clones and drops some. The V and J calls and clone size are taken from that table; D and trimming were inferred from the DNA. There are about 120,000 clones in the sample; around 80% occur only once, and about a sixth lies in the top ten.

The rearrangement joins TRBV28 to TRBJ2-7; D might be TRBD2 (7 bases). The sample comprised peripheral blood. The sequence came from a man aged 60-69 years with active or convalescent COVID-19. This CDR3 is CATQLGGAEYEQYF. The DNA of the CDR3 is TGTGCCACCCAGCTAGGGGGGGCAGAGTACGAGCAGTACTTC.